One sample yielded the 28 T cell receptor beta chains listed below, sequenced in a study of immune cell composition in non-small cell lung cancer. Normal lung was taken at the farthest possible site, at least 3 cm from tumour. Data came from immunoSEQ multiplex PCR; TCRdb stores just in-frame clones and leaves some out. The top ten clones hold about 13% of a sample with around 3,100 clones, around 78% of them seen once. Specimen: non-adjacent lung tissue. These receptors were obtained from a human donor with non-small cell lung cancer. The donor label of this sample is uncertain.

This sequence joins TRBV18 and TRBJ2-1; D might be TRBD2 (6 bases). CDR1 and CDR2 (germline): KGHSH, LQKENI. There are 14 residues in the CDR3. The V gene lost 0 bases and the J gene lost 5 bases, with 8 bases spanning the gap. The CDR3 DNA sequence: TGTGCCAGCTCACCACCGGAGGGAAACAATGAGCAGTTCTTC. It is translated as CASSPPEGNNEQFF.

The J gene is TRBJ2-7, the V gene TRBV6-5; 9 bases match TRBD1. CDR1 and CDR2 (germline): MNHEY, SVGAGI. The V gene end was trimmed by 2 bases and the J gene end by 6 bases; junction bases not matched to a gene: 2. The CDR3 totals 13 residues. Written as DNA, the CDR3 is TGTGCCAGCAGTTACGGACAGGGGCTCGAGCAGTACTTC. Amino acid sequence: CASSYGQGLEQYF.

This chain links TRBV9 with TRBJ2-1; the D gene is possibly TRBD2 (5 bases). Germline CDR1 reads SGDLS; CDR2 reads YYNGEE. The germline V and J ends were trimmed by 2 bases and 2 bases, with 17 bases remaining between them. There are 17 residues in the CDR3. The CDR3 coding sequence is TGTGCCAGCAGCGTCGGGGTGGGGTCGAGGGCCTACAATGAGCAGTTCTTC. Translating it yields CASSVGVGSRAYNEQFF. Supplemented by reference TRBV9 and TRBJ2-1, the full variable domain reads DSGVTQTPKHLITATGQRVTLRCSPRSGDLSVYWYQQSLDQGLQFLIQYYNGEERAKGNILERFSAQQFPDLHSELNLSSLELGDSALYFCASSVGVGSRAYNEQFFGPGTRLTVL.

The sample holds one count of this clone. The V call is TRBV5-1, the J call TRBJ2-1, with a possible D match to TRBD1 (6 bases). V lost 4 bases, J lost 5 bases, and 16 bases lay in between. Germline V gene lookup returns CDR1 SGHRS and CDR2 YFSETQ. The CDR3 runs to 15 residues. The CDR3 DNA reads TGCGCCAGCAGCCCCATAGGGGGAGCCGACAATGAGCAGTTCTTC. It specifies CASSPIGGADNEQFF.

The chain is built from TRBV7-9 and TRBJ2-7; 8 positions agree with TRBD1. This CDR3 spans 16 amino acids. The V segment lost 5 bases and the J segment 0 bases; nucleotides outside the gene matches: 9. Germline values: CDR1 SEHNR, CDR2 FQNEAQ (reference sequence). The CDR3 nucleotides read TGTGCCAGCAGCCAGTACCTGACAGGGGCCTCCTACGAGCAGTACTTC. Amino acids: CASSQYLTGASYEQYF. Drawing the rest from reference TRBV7-9 and TRBJ2-7, the complete variable domain is DTGVSQNPRHKITKRGQNVTFRCDPISEHNRLYWYRQTLGQGPEFLTYFQNEAQLEKSRLLSDRFSAERPKGSFSTLEIQRTEQGDSAMYLCASSQYLTGASYEQYFGPGTRLTVT.

This sequence joins TRBV7-2 and TRBJ2-7; D is perhaps TRBD2 (5 bases). The CDR3 has 19 amino acids. V shed 4 bases and J shed 0 bases, with 25 bases lying between them. Germline-derived CDR1 and CDR2 are SGHTA and FQGNSA. CDR3: CASSSSPPSRVGRSYEQYF. The CDR3 region has the DNA TGTGCCAGCAGCTCCTCGCCCCCTTCGCGGGTAGGGCGCTCCTACGAGCAGTACTTC. Full variable domain (remainder filled in from reference TRBV7-2 and TRBJ2-7): GAGVSQSPSNKVTEKGKDVELRCDPISGHTALYWYRQSLGQGLEFLIYFQGNSAPDKSGLPSDRFSAERTGGSVSTLTIQRTQQEDSAVYLCASSSSPPSRVGRSYEQYFGPGTRLTVT.

Points on this clone: The junction shows a germline mismatch at one end, possibly a read error. The chain joins TRBV19 to TRBJ2-5, with TRBD1 matching over 9 bases. Germline assignment: CDR1 LNHDA and CDR2 SQIVND (reference sequence). CDR3 length: 14 residues. DNA for the CDR3: TGTGCCAGCAGTAAACAGGGGGCTCGAGAGACCCAGTACTTC. Protein: CASSKQGARETQYF. The whole variable domain, remainder taken from reference TRBV19 and TRBJ2-5, is DGGITQSPKYLFRKEGQNVTLSCEQNLNHDAMYWYRQDPGQGLRLIYYSQIVNDFQKGDIAEGYSVSREKKESFPLTVTSAQKNPTAFYLCASSKQGARETQYFGPGTRLLVL.

This chain links TRBV19 with TRBJ2-7, with D perhaps TRBD1 (6 bases). The CDR3 totals 13 residues. V gave up 3 bases and J gave up 3 bases, with 9 bases separating them. Germline V gene data show CDR1 as LNHDA and CDR2 as SQIVND (reference sequence). CDR3 bases: TGTGCCAGTAGTATTACAGGGAGCTACGAGCAGTACTTC. This encodes CASSITGSYEQYF.

V usage is TRBV19 and J usage is TRBJ1-1, with 10 bases matching TRBD1. CDR1 and CDR2 from the germline V gene are LNHDA and SQIVND (reference sequence). V shed 4 bases and J 6 bases; nucleotides not matched to a gene: 5. The length of the CDR3 is 14 residues. CDR3 sequence: CASSRGQGRPEAFF. CDR3 in DNA: TGTGCCAGTAGTAGGGGACAGGGGAGGCCTGAAGCTTTCTTT.

This chain connects TRBV7-2 to TRBJ1-1; D gene uncertain. CDR3 length: 12 residues. Per the germline V gene, CDR1 is SGHTA and CDR2 is FQGNSA. Trimming pared 2 bases from V and 6 bases from J, leaving 7 bases between. The CDR3 loop reads CASSLRVAEAFF. DNA of the CDR3: TGTGCCAGCAGCTTACGGGTTGCTGAAGCTTTCTTT.

This clone was seen only a few times. The chain joins TRBV6-5 to TRBJ2-1, with TRBD2 as a possible D gene (6 bases). With 5 bases removed from V and 5 bases from J, the gap between germline ends came to 16 bases. The CDR3 length is 15 residues. Germline V gives CDR1 MNHEY, CDR2 SVGAGI. The CDR3 DNA is TGTGCCAGCAGTCCATCCCTTGGGACTCACAATGAGCAGTTCTTC. Its protein product is CASSPSLGTHNEQFF.

This clone was seen a single time. CDR3 amino acids: CASSQLGLANRDTQYF. In nucleotides, the CDR3 is TGTGCCAGCAGCCAACTGGGACTAGCTAACCGAGATACGCAGTATTTT. The J gene is TRBJ2-3, the V gene TRBV14, with 9 bases matching TRBD2. V lost 2 bases to trimming and J lost 5 bases; unmatched junction nucleotides: 8. Per germline, CDR1 SGHDN and CDR2 FVKESK. This CDR3 comprises 16 residues.

V is TRBV11-2 and J is TRBJ2-2, with D maybe TRBD1 (5 bases). The V end lost 1 base, the J end lost 6 bases, and 9 bases lay between the germline ends. This CDR3 has 14 amino acids. Germline V gene sequence: CDR1 SGHAT, CDR2 FQNNGV. The CDR3 loop reads CASSLGRGAGELFF. The CDR3 coding sequence is TGTGCCAGCAGCTTAGGAAGGGGCGCCGGGGAGCTGTTTTTT.

V and J are TRBV7-2 and TRBJ2-2, with 12 bases lining up with TRBD2. Trimming took 3 bases from V and 5 from J; bases not matched to a gene: 4. The CDR3 extends over 16 amino acids. The germline CDR1 and CDR2 sequences are SGHTA and FQGNSA. CDR3 amino acids: CASSLLTSGGTGELFF. In DNA form, the CDR3 reads TGTGCCAGCAGCTTGCTAACTAGCGGGGGGACCGGGGAGCTGTTTTTT.

The chain carries TRBV7-2 and TRBJ2-1; 7 nucleotides agree with TRBD2. The J segment lost 4 bases and the V segment lost 4 bases, leaving 1 base of the junction unmatched. This CDR3 comprises 13 residues. The germline V gene encodes CDR1 SGHTA and CDR2 FQGNSA. The CDR3 region is CASSSGGYNEQFF. As DNA, the CDR3 is TGTGCCAGCAGCTCCGGGGGGTACAATGAGCAGTTCTTC.

The genes are TRBV7-2 and TRBJ2-7; 9 bases are shared with TRBD2. This CDR3 region has 16 residues. The V and J ends lost 0 bases and 4 bases, in that order; junction bases with no gene match: 7. Germline values: CDR1 SGHTA, CDR2 FQGNSA. This chain's CDR3 is CASSLARGSGSYEQYF. The CDR3 DNA reads as TGTGCCAGCAGCTTAGCGCGAGGTAGCGGGAGTTACGAGCAGTACTTC.

V usage is TRBV27 and J usage is TRBJ1-1, with 8 positions matching TRBD1. CDR1 is MNHEY, CDR2 SMNVEV, per germline (reference sequence). V lost 4 bases, J lost 1 base, and 11 bases stayed unmatched. The CDR3 contains 17 residues. As DNA, the CDR3 is TGTGCCAGCAGTTCCAACCTAAGGGACAGGAGGAACACTGAAGCTTTCTTT. This encodes CASSSNLRDRRNTEAFF.

The V call is TRBV27, the J call TRBJ1-2; D remains unclear. Between the trimmed V and J ends, which lost 4 bases and 1 base, there was a span of 22 bases. This CDR3 comprises 18 residues. The germline V gene has CDR1 MNHEY and CDR2 SMNVEV (reference sequence). CDR3 DNA: TGTGCCAGCAGTTCCACAGCCGATCCCGTACCCCTTAACTATGGCTACACCTTC. As protein: CASSSTADPVPLNYGYTF.

V and J are TRBV6-5 and TRBJ2-7, with 8 bases lining up with TRBD2. Germline lookup yields CDR1 MNHEY and CDR2 SVGAGI. The length of the CDR3 is 14 residues. V lost 5 bases to trimming and J lost 2 bases; unmatched junction nucleotides: 5. CDR3 region: CASSPTSATYEQYF. Here the CDR3 DNA reads TGTGCCAGCAGTCCGACTAGCGCCACCTACGAGCAGTACTTC.

This clone showed up just once. Here the CDR3 reads CASSWTGDFTDTQYF. CDR3 DNA sequence: TGTGCCAGTAGCTGGACAGGGGACTTCACAGATACGCAGTATTTT. The chain combines TRBV19 with TRBJ2-3, with TRBD1 identical over 9 bases. V lost 6 bases to trimming and J lost 2 bases; unmatched junction nucleotides: 6. CDR3 length: 15 residues. From germline, CDR1 is LNHDA and CDR2 SQIVND (reference sequence).

J is TRBJ2-1 and V is TRBV11-2; TRBD1 agrees at 9 bases. With 2 bases clipped from V and 2 bases from J, the junction kept 10 bases outside the gene matches. Looked up from germline, CDR1 is SGHAT and CDR2 is FQNNGV. CDR3 length equals 18 residues. CDR3 DNA: TGTGCCAGCAGCTTATACGGGGGACAGGGTGGCACCTACAATGAGCAGTTCTTC. This encodes CASSLYGGQGGTYNEQFF.

The chain recombines TRBV27 with TRBJ2-7; 7 bases are shared with TRBD1. This CDR3 is 13 amino acids long. V lost 6 bases to trimming and J lost 0 bases; unmatched junction nucleotides: 2. The germline V gene has CDR1 MNHEY and CDR2 SMNVEV (reference sequence). The CDR3 sequence: CASSGTASYEQYF. The DNA of the CDR3 is TGTGCCAGCAGCGGGACAGCCTCCTACGAGCAGTACTTC.

The V gene is TRBV10-3, the J gene TRBJ2-1, with D perhaps matching TRBD2 (5 bases). The CDR3 has 11 residues. The ends were cut back, 10 bases at V and 12 bases at J, with 16 bases in the middle. Germline CDR1 is ENHRY and CDR2 is SYGVKD. The CDR3 coding sequence is TGTGCCACCAAGGACTCTGAGTTGCAGTTCTTC. This sequence encodes CATKDSELQFF.

The J gene is TRBJ2-4, the V gene TRBV7-2; D might be TRBD2 (5 bases). This CDR3 contains 16 residues. Germline lookup yields CDR1 SGHTA and CDR2 FQGNSA. V shed 7 bases and J shed 4 bases, with 20 bases lying between them. The CDR3 nucleotides read TGTGCCAGCACCCAGCCGCCGGGATTGGCGAAAAACATTCAGTACTTC. This sequence encodes CASTQPPGLAKNIQYF.

Only one count was recorded for this clone. J is TRBJ2-7 and V is TRBV11-2; 7 nucleotides agree with TRBD1. This CDR3 comprises 13 residues. The J segment lost 6 bases and the V segment lost 5 bases, leaving 7 bases of the junction unmatched. Germline values: CDR1 SGHAT, CDR2 FQNNGV. This CDR3 is CASSPQGMGEQYF. CDR3 DNA: TGTGCCAGCAGCCCACAGGGGATGGGCGAGCAGTACTTC.

The chain couples TRBV19 to TRBJ1-5; the match to TRBD1 covers 7 bases. This CDR3 has 16 residues. V lost 9 bases and J lost 1; bases outside the gene matches: 12. Germline CDR1 is LNHDA and CDR2 is SQIVND (reference sequence). DNA for the CDR3: TGTGCCAGCCAGAAAGAGGGGGCTTGGAGCAATCAGCCCCAGCATTTT. Residues: CASQKEGAWSNQPQHF.

J is TRBJ2-7 and V is TRBV11-2; 11 positions match TRBD1. V was pared by 1 base and J by 5 bases, with 7 bases of the junction left unmatched. This CDR3 has 16 residues. In germline, CDR1 is SGHAT, CDR2 FQNNGV. DNA of the CDR3: TGTGCCAGCAGCTTAGCCTCCCGGGACAGGGGGAACGAGCAGTACTTC. Translating it yields CASSLASRDRGNEQYF.

This clone was detected only once. The gene calls are TRBV11-3 and TRBJ2-7, with D possibly being TRBD2 (6 bases). The CDR3 covers 14 residues. The germline gives CDR1 SGHNT, CDR2 YENEEA. Trimming took off 2 bases at V and 1 base at J, with 9 bases between the two ends. The CDR3 nucleotides read TGTGCCAGCAGCTTAAACGCGGGGTCCTACGAGCAGTACTTC. Protein product: CASSLNAGSYEQYF.